The present T cell receptor (beta chain) was sequenced within a study of blood T cell repertoires in COVID-19. The overall study: Sites in the United States, Italy and Spain provided acute and convalescent COVID-19 samples. PBMCs, B-cell-depleted T cells, or T cells provided the cDNA or gDNA that made up the material.

Authors' data handling: Reference gene primer amplification gave nucleated cell count estimates. The assay was immunoSEQ multiplex PCR, and TCRdb's table has in-frame clones only and misses some. From that table come the V and J calls and clone size; the DNA was used to work out D and trimming. The sample contains fewer than 250,000 clones, around nine tenths of which appear only once. The CDR3 is 14 amino acids. Germline V gives CDR1 LNHDA, CDR2 SQIVND (reference sequence). Losses at the gene ends were 5 bases for V and 5 bases for J; bases not matched to a gene: 3. This receptor was identified in a woman aged 60-75 years who had recovered from COVID-19. Sequencing was done on a sample of peripheral blood. The rearrangement joins TRBV19 to TRBJ2-7; 13 positions agree with TRBD2. The CDR3 is CASSYGLAGDEQYF. The CDR3 DNA reads as TGTGCCAGTAGTTACGGACTAGCGGGGGACGAGCAGTACTTC.